This T cell receptor (beta chain) was captured by sequencing in a study of shared clonotypes between healthy human individuals. Study-wide results and limits: Non-shared clonotypes had lower generation probabilities than clonotypes shared by all four sorted-subset donors.

As defined, naive CD8 cells were CD45RO-negative and positively selected for CCR7, with terminally differentiated effector memory CD45RA+ cells excluded. Study donors comprised healthy, HIV-negative adults devoid of recent acute infection or vaccination. Original processing notes: Owing to the provision of junction-only sequences devoid of quality scores by immunoSEQ, filtering differed. Assay used: immunoSEQ multiplex PCR; TCRdb lists only in-frame clones, some missing. V and J calls and clone size are as listed in that table; D and trimming were resolved from the DNA. The data hold approximately 1.9 million clones, with just over 90% observed a single time. V lost 5 bases to trimming and J lost 3 bases; unmatched junction nucleotides: 16. Germline CDR1 and CDR2: MNHEY and SMNVEV (reference sequence). The CDR3 is 17 residues long. This clone has just one count. Its antigen remains unknown.

The chain has TRBV27 and TRBJ2-7, with 7 bases matching TRBD1. Sequencing used naive CD8+ T cells from PBMCs. The clonotype comes from a man between 18 and 29 years old in good health. Some clones in this sample may be carry-over from other donors' samples. CDR3 protein: CASSLPPHRGYLYEQYF. Here the CDR3 DNA reads TGTGCCAGCAGTCTCCCCCCACACAGGGGCTACCTCTACGAGCAGTACTTC.